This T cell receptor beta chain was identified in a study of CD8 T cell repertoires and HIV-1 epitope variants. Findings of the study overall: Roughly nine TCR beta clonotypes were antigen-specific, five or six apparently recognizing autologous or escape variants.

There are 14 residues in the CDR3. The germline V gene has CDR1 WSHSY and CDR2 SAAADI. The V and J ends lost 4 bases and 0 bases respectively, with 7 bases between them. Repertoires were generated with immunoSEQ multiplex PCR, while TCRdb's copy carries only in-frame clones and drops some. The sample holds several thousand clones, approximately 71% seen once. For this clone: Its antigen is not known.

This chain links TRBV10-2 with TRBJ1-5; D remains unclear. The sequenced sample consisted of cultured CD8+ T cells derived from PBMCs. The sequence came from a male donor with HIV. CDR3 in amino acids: CASSVAASNQPQHF. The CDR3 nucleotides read TGCGCCAGCAGTGTTGCAGCTAGCAATCAGCCCCAGCATTTT.